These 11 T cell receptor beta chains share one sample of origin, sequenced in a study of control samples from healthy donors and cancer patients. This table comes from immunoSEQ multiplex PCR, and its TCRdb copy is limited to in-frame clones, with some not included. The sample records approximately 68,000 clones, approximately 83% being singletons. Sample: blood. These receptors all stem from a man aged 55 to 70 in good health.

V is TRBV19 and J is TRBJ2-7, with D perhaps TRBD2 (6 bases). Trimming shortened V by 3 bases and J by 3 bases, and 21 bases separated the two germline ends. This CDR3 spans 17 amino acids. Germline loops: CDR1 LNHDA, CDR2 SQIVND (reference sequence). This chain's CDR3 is CASSMLPPGRDHYEQYF. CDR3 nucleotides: TGTGCCAGTAGTATGTTACCTCCTGGGCGGGACCACTACGAGCAGTACTTC.

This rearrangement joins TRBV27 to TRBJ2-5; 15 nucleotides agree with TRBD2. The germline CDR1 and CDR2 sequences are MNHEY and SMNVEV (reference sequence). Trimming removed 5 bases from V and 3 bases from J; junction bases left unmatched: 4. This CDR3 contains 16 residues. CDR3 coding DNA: TGTGCCAGCAGTCCATGGACTAGCGGGAGGGAAGAGACCCAGTACTTC. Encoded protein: CASSPWTSGREETQYF.

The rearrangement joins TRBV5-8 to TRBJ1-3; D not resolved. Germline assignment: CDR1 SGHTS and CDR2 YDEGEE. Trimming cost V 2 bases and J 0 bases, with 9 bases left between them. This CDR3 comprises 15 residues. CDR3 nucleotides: TGTGCCAGCAGCTTCGGGGTTCTCTCTGGAAACACCATATATTTT. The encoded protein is CASSFGVLSGNTIYF.

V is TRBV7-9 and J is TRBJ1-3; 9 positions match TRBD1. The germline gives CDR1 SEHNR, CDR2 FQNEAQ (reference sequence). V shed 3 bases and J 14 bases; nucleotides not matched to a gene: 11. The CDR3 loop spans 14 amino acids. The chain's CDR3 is CASSFPGTGSSVYF. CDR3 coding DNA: TGTGCCAGCAGCTTTCCCGGGACAGGGTCGTCGGTATATTTT.

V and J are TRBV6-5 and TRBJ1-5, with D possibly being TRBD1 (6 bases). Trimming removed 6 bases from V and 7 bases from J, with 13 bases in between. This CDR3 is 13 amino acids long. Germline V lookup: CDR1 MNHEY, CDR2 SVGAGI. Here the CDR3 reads CASRPTGLQPQHF. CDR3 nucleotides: TGTGCCAGCAGACCAACAGGGTTGCAGCCCCAGCATTTT.

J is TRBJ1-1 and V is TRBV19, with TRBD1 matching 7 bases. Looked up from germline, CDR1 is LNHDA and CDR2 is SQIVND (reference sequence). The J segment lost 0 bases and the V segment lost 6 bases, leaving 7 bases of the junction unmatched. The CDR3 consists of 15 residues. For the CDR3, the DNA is TGTGCCAGTAGCAAGCGGACAGGCATGAACACTGAAGCTTTCTTT. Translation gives CASSKRTGMNTEAFF.

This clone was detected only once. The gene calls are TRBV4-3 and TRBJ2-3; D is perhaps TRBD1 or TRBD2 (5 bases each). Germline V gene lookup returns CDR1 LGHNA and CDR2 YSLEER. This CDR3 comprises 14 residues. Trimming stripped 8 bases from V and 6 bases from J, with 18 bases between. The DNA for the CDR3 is TGCGCCAGCGCCCGGGACCAGGGCTTGGATACGCAGTATTTT. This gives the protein CASARDQGLDTQYF.

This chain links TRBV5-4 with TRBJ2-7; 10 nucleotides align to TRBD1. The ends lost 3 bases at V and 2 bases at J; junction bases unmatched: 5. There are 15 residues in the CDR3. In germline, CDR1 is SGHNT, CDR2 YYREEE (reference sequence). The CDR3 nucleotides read TGTGCCAGCAGCTCCGGGACAGGGGTCCCCTACGAGCAGTACTTC. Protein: CASSSGTGVPYEQYF.

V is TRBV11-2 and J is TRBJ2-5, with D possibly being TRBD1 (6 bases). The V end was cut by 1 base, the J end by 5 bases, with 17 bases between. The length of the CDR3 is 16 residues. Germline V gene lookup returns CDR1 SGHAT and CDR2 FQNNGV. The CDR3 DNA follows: TGTGCCAGCAGCTTAGTTTTCAGGGGATTTAGGGAGACCCAGTACTTC. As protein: CASSLVFRGFRETQYF.

The CDR3 DNA is TGTGCCTGGAGGATGCACCCTAGAGGGAGAGGCGAAAGGGCCAACGTCCTGACTTTC. Protein sequence: CAWRMHPRGRGERANVLTF. This chain joins TRBV30 and TRBJ2-6; a possible D gene is TRBD2 (5 bases). The CDR3 covers 19 residues. Trimming shortened V by 3 bases and J by 5 bases, and 26 bases separated the two germline ends. Germline CDR1 is GTSNPN and CDR2 is SVGIG (reference sequence).

CDR3 bases: TGTGCCAGCAGTTATGGGGTGATAGCGGAGTCCTACGAGCAGTACTTC. Its translation is CASSYGVIAESYEQYF. The chain links TRBV6-6 to TRBJ2-7, with D perhaps matching TRBD2 (6 bases). Germline V gene lookup returns CDR1 MNHNY and CDR2 SVGAGI (reference sequence). The V gene lost 3 bases and the J gene lost 1 base, with 16 bases spanning the gap. The CDR3 is made up of 16 amino acids.